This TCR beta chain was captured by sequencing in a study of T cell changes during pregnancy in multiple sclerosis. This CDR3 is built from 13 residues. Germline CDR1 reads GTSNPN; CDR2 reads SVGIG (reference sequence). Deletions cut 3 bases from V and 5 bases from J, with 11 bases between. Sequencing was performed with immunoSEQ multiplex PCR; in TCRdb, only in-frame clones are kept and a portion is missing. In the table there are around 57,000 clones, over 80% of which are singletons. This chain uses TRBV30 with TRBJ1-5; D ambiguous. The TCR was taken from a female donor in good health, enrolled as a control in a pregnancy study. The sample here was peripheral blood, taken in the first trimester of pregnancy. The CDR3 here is CAWRRGGYQPQHF. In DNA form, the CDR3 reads TGTGCCTGGAGGCGGGGAGGGTATCAGCCCCAGCATTTT.